The 29 T cell receptor beta chains below were found in one sample sequenced in a study of blood T cell repertoires in COVID-19 (dated by TCRdb to about 2020). Library creation used the immunoSEQ multiplex PCR assay. What TCRdb holds here is the immuneACCESS table cut down to in-frame rearrangements. Part of the clones is not present; checked against another copy, under half of the missing clones reflect an unresolved V gene, and the others are unexplained. A total of 35,000 to 45,000 clones appear in this sample, approximately 88% of them only once. 7.5% to 10% of the sample belongs to the ten largest clones. Sequenced material: peripheral blood. The receptors derive from a human donor in a cohort sampled during active COVID-19.

This chain uses TRBV5-4 with TRBJ2-1; 9 nucleotides agree with TRBD2. The CDR3 totals 14 residues. Germline V gene lookup returns CDR1 SGHNT and CDR2 YYREEE (reference sequence). The J segment lost 7 bases and the V segment lost 4 bases, leaving 6 bases of the junction unmatched. Here the CDR3 DNA reads TGTGCCAGCAGCCCAGCGGGAGGTTCTAATGAGCAGTTCTTC. Translation gives CASSPAGGSNEQFF.

The V call is TRBV15, the J call TRBJ1-4, with D unclear. The CDR3 is made up of 15 amino acids. With 0 bases removed from V and 5 bases from J, the gap between germline ends came to 10 bases. Germline loops: CDR1 LNHNV, CDR2 YYDKDF (reference sequence). The CDR3 DNA reads as TGTGCCACCAGCAGAGATTGGACTGCAAATGAAAAACTGTTTTTT. Translation gives CATSRDWTANEKLFF.

The rearrangement links TRBV10-3 to TRBJ2-5, with a tentative D call TRBD2 (5 bases). Trimming removed 4 bases at V and 5 bases at J, with 11 bases between. Germline V gives CDR1 ENHRY, CDR2 SYGVKD. The CDR3 covers 13 residues. CDR3 sequence reads: CAISAGIVETQYF. The DNA of the CDR3 is TGTGCCATCAGTGCCGGGATCGTCGAGACCCAGTACTTC.

The rearrangement joins TRBV30 to TRBJ2-2, with D unresolved. Germline V gene sequence: CDR1 GTSNPN, CDR2 SVGIG (reference sequence). Trimming took 4 bases from V and 3 from J, leaving 18 bases between them. The CDR3 sequence is 16 residues long. Here the CDR3 DNA reads TGTGCCTGGAAACGTTCTAGTCAGTGGGACACCGGGGAGCTGTTTTTT. It encodes CAWKRSSQWDTGELFF.

The V and J genes are TRBV7-9 and TRBJ1-2, with D possibly being TRBD1 (6 bases). Trimming removed 3 bases at V and 7 bases at J, with 21 bases between. In germline, CDR1 is SEHNR, CDR2 FQNEAQ (reference sequence). The CDR3 is made up of 16 amino acids. CDR3 residues: CASSFRGPSGAGGYTF. For the CDR3, the DNA is TGTGCCAGCAGCTTTAGGGGCCCCTCAGGGGCGGGTGGCTACACCTTC.

The V call is TRBV5-1, the J call TRBJ2-7; D may be TRBD2 (5 bases). Germline V gives CDR1 SGHRS, CDR2 YFSETQ. The V gene lost 2 bases and the J gene lost 6 bases, with 15 bases spanning the gap. This CDR3 spans 14 amino acids. CDR3 sequence: CASSFIGEMGEQYF. CDR3 DNA: TGCGCCAGCAGCTTTATCGGGGAGATGGGCGAGCAGTACTTC.

V usage is TRBV2 and J usage is TRBJ1-1; D uncertain. Germline CDR1 reads SNHLY; CDR2 reads FYNNEI. CDR3 size: 17 residues. V shed 10 bases and J shed 0 bases, with 24 bases lying between them. The CDR3: CAISTPPGRFMNTEAFF. CDR3 nucleotide sequence: TGTGCCATCTCCACGCCTCCAGGCCGGTTTATGAACACTGAAGCTTTCTTT. Drawing the rest from reference TRBV2 and TRBJ1-1, the complete variable domain is EPEVTQTPSHQVTQMGQEVILRCVPISNHLYFYWYRQILGQKVEFLVSFYNNEISEKSEIFDDQFSVERPDGSNFTLKIRSTKLEDSAMYFCAISTPPGRFMNTEAFFGQGTRLTVV.

The rearrangement joins TRBV4-2 to TRBJ2-6, with 12 nucleotides matching TRBD2. CDR1 and CDR2 from the germline V gene are LGHNA and YNFKEQ. This CDR3 contains 20 residues. With 1 base clipped from V and 0 bases from J, the junction kept 7 bases outside the gene matches. This chain's CDR3 is CASSQALRLAGDSGANVLTF. The CDR3 DNA reads as TGTGCCAGCAGCCAAGCCCTCCGACTAGCGGGAGACTCTGGGGCCAACGTCCTGACTTTC.

This chain joins TRBV25-1 and TRBJ2-7, with TRBD1 matching over 7 bases. The junction had 6 bases not matched to a gene; V was cut back by 4 bases and J by 0 bases. Germline lookup yields CDR1 MGHDK and CDR2 SYGVNS. This CDR3 is built from 15 residues. In DNA form, the CDR3 reads TGTGCCAGCAGTGCGGGGACAGCCCTCTCCTACGAGCAGTACTTC. This encodes CASSAGTALSYEQYF.

CDR3 residues: CASSGGGRVNEQFF. The CDR3 DNA reads TGTGCCAGCAGCGGGGGGGGAAGAGTCAATGAGCAGTTCTTC. The V gene is TRBV11-2, the J gene TRBJ2-1; 7 nucleotides agree with TRBD2. The V gene end was trimmed by 5 bases and the J gene end by 6 bases; junction bases not matched to a gene: 7. Germline V gives CDR1 SGHAT, CDR2 FQNNGV. This CDR3 comprises 14 residues.

The chain is built from TRBV6-2 or TRBV6-3 and TRBJ1-5; 7 bases are a match to TRBD1. The germline V gene encodes CDR1 MNHEY and CDR2 SVGEGT. This CDR3 contains 16 residues. The trim removed 0 bases at V and 3 bases at J, leaving 5 bases unmatched. DNA of the CDR3: TGTGCCAGCAGTTACTCAGGCAGGGGGGACAATCAGCCCCAGCATTTT. Translating it yields CASSYSGRGDNQPQHF.

This sequence joins TRBV5-1 and TRBJ2-7; D not certain. The CDR3 consists of 15 residues. Between the trimmed V and J ends, which lost 4 bases and 0 bases, there was a span of 14 bases. Germline V lookup: CDR1 SGHRS, CDR2 YFSETQ. CDR3 residues: CASSPGGVPSYEQYF. The CDR3 bases are TGCGCCAGCAGCCCCGGCGGCGTCCCCTCCTACGAGCAGTACTTC.

The V gene is TRBV9, the J gene TRBJ2-2, with D possibly matching TRBD2 (6 bases). The CDR3 loop spans 12 amino acids. V lost 7 bases and J 5 bases, leaving 9 bases between the germline ends. Germline CDR1 and CDR2: SGDLS and YYNGEE. CDR3 sequence reads: CASDRGTGELFF. The DNA for the CDR3 is TGTGCCAGCGATCGGGGGACCGGGGAGCTGTTTTTT.

This chain joins TRBV2 and TRBJ1-4, with D maybe TRBD1 (5 bases). This CDR3 spans 13 amino acids. V was cut by 7 bases and J by 4 bases, with 10 bases left in between. The germline CDR1 and CDR2 sequences are SNHLY and FYNNEI. DNA of the CDR3: TGTGCCAGCATTTCCCAGGGTAATGAAAAACTGTTTTTT. This codes for CASISQGNEKLFF.

CDR3 nucleotide sequence: TGCGCCAGCAGCCAAGATTCCAGGGGGCATGGAGCTTTCTTT. This gives the protein CASSQDSRGHGAFF. The J gene is TRBJ1-1, the V gene TRBV4-3, with TRBD1 matching 8 bases. CDR1 and CDR2 from the germline V gene are LGHNA and YSLEER. Unmatched junction bases numbered 7, after V lost 0 bases and J lost 10 bases. This CDR3 region has 14 residues.

In this sample, this clone turned up a few times. The chain combines TRBV28 with TRBJ1-1, with a possible D match to TRBD1 (5 bases). CDR3 length: 15 residues. In germline, CDR1 is MDHEN, CDR2 SYDVKM. Trimming removed 3 bases from V and 1 base from J, with 12 bases in between. CDR3 nucleotides: TGTGCCAGCAGTTTTGCGGGACCGCGGAACACTGAAGCTTTCTTT. The encoded protein is CASSFAGPRNTEAFF.

The V and J genes are TRBV11-2 and TRBJ2-7; 11 nucleotides agree with TRBD2. J gave up 5 bases and V 5 bases, and 11 bases lay outside the gene matches. The CDR3 covers 16 residues. Germline V CDR1 and CDR2: SGHAT, FQNNGV. CDR3 in amino acids: CASSEGTSGGLHEQYF. Written as DNA, the CDR3 is TGTGCCAGCAGCGAGGGGACTAGCGGCGGTCTACACGAGCAGTACTTC.

The gene calls are TRBV30 and TRBJ1-5, with D perhaps matching TRBD1 (6 bases). Trimming cost V 0 bases and J 6 bases, with 15 bases left between them. CDR3 length: 15 residues. The germline gives CDR1 GTSNPN, CDR2 SVGIG (reference sequence). CDR3: CAWSVRGGLGQPQHF. In DNA form, the CDR3 reads TGTGCCTGGAGTGTAAGGGGGGGGCTTGGTCAGCCCCAGCATTTT. Full variable domain (missing parts from reference TRBV30 and TRBJ1-5): SQTIHQWPATLVQPVGSPLSLECTVEGTSNPNLYWYRQAAGRGLQLLFYSVGIGQISSEVPQNLSASRPQDRQFILSSKKLLLSDSGFYLCAWSVRGGLGQPQHFGDGTRLSIL.

The genes are TRBV4-3 and TRBJ2-3; 10 positions match TRBD2. CDR1 is LGHNA and CDR2 is YSLEER in the germline V gene. The CDR3 is 18 residues long. Unmatched junction bases numbered 10, after V lost 3 bases and J lost 1 base. The CDR3 region is CASSHLSGGAGRTDTQYF. CDR3 DNA sequence: TGCGCCAGCAGCCACCTCAGCGGGGGGGCGGGCCGCACAGATACGCAGTATTTT.

The chain carries TRBV7-8 and TRBJ1-6, with 8 bases lining up with TRBD1. This CDR3 is built from 16 residues. The junction had 5 bases not matched to a gene; V was cut back by 0 bases and J by 7 bases. CDR1 SGHVS and CDR2 FQNEAQ come from the germline V gene. CDR3 sequence (DNA): TGTGCCAGCAGCTTAGCGCTAACAGGGGGAAATTCACCCCTCCACTTT. Translation: CASSLALTGGNSPLHF. The entire variable domain, with the rest obtained from reference TRBV7-8 and TRBJ1-6, is as follows: GAGVSQSPRYKVAKRGQDVALRCDPISGHVSLFWYQQALGQGPEFLTYFQNEAQLDKSGLPSDRFFAERPEGSVSTLKIQRTQQEDSAVYLCASSLALTGGNSPLHFGNGTRLTVT.

This chain uses TRBV4-2 with TRBJ1-1; D possibly corresponds to TRBD1 (6 bases). CDR1 and CDR2 (germline): LGHNA, YNFKEQ. This CDR3 has 13 amino acids. The ends were cut back, 4 bases at V and 4 bases at J, with 10 bases in the middle. CDR3 bases: TGTGCCAGCAGCCGCCGGACAGTCACTGAAGCTTTCTTT. As protein: CASSRRTVTEAFF.

V gene TRBV19 combines with J gene TRBJ2-6, with unresolved D. CDR3 length equals 13 residues. Germline V gene lookup returns CDR1 LNHDA and CDR2 SQIVND (reference sequence). Trimming removed 8 bases at V and 4 bases at J, with 9 bases between. Here the CDR3 reads CASGLRGANVLTF. CDR3 DNA: TGTGCCAGTGGGCTACGGGGGGCCAACGTCCTGACTTTC.

The chain is built from TRBV6-2 or TRBV6-3 and TRBJ2-5; 10 bases are shared with TRBD2. The CDR3 consists of 15 residues. After removal of 4 bases from V and 0 bases from J, the junction contained 2 bases not matched to a gene. Germline V gene lookup returns CDR1 MNHEY and CDR2 SVGEGT. The CDR3 DNA sequence: TGTGCCAGCAGTTTAGCGGGGGGATACCAAGAGACCCAGTACTTC. Amino acids: CASSLAGGYQETQYF.

V usage is TRBV13 and J usage is TRBJ2-1; the match to TRBD2 covers 13 bases. Unmatched junction bases numbered 3, after V lost 1 base and J lost 3 bases. CDR1 and CDR2 (germline): PRHDT, FYEKMQ (reference sequence). The CDR3 has 17 residues. The CDR3: CASSLVLAGGNYNEQFF. In DNA form, the CDR3 reads TGTGCCAGCAGCTTAGTACTAGCGGGAGGGAACTACAATGAGCAGTTCTTC.

This clone was detected once. This chain uses TRBV5-1 with TRBJ2-7; 7 nucleotides line up with TRBD1. V lost 4 bases and J lost 1; bases outside the gene matches: 5. Per the germline V gene, CDR1 is SGHRS and CDR2 is YFSETQ. The CDR3 extends over 14 amino acids. The CDR3 protein is CASSTGTESYEQYF. CDR3 coding DNA: TGCGCCAGCAGCACGGGGACAGAATCCTACGAGCAGTACTTC. The complete variable domain, with remaining parts taken from reference TRBV5-1 and TRBJ2-7, reads KAGVTQTPRYLIKTRGQQVTLSCSPISGHRSVSWYQQTPGQGLQFLFEYFSETQRNKGNFPGRFSGRQFSNSRSEMNVSTLELGDSALYLCASSTGTESYEQYFGPGTRLTVT.

Details on this clone: One junction end does not reproduce the germline sequence, and a read error may be involved. This chain connects TRBV11-3 to TRBJ2-3, with 11 positions matching TRBD2. Germline CDR1 reads SGHNT; CDR2 reads YENEEA. CDR3 length: 15 residues. The CDR3 sequence is CASSPSGGTAETQYF. In nucleotides, the CDR3 is TGTGCCAGCAGCCCTAGCGGGGGGACCGCAGAAACGCAGTATTTT.

The chain links TRBV11-1 to TRBJ1-2, with 8 bases lining up with TRBD1. The length of the CDR3 is 14 residues. The germline V gene has CDR1 SGHAT and CDR2 FQDESV (reference sequence). The ends lost 5 bases at V and 5 bases at J; junction bases unmatched: 7. This CDR3 reads CASSVDQGAYGYTF. CDR3 DNA sequence: TGTGCCAGCAGCGTAGACCAGGGGGCATATGGCTACACCTTC.

CDR3 sequence reads: CASSPTGPYGYTF. CDR3 sequence (DNA): TGTGCCAGCAGCCCGACAGGACCTTATGGCTACACCTTC. The chain is built from TRBV5-6 and TRBJ1-2, with a tentative D call TRBD1 (6 bases). The CDR3 sequence is 13 residues long. V was clipped by 4 bases and J by 5 bases, with 12 bases between them. Germline assignment: CDR1 SGHDT and CDR2 YYEEEE.

This chain connects TRBV24-1 to TRBJ2-3; no firm D call. V was clipped by 9 bases and J by 5 bases, with 8 bases between them. The CDR3 totals 11 residues. Germline-derived CDR1 and CDR2 are KGHDR and SFDVKD. CDR3 bases: TGTGCCACCCGCCGAGGAGATACGCAGTATTTT. Residues: CATRRGDTQYF.